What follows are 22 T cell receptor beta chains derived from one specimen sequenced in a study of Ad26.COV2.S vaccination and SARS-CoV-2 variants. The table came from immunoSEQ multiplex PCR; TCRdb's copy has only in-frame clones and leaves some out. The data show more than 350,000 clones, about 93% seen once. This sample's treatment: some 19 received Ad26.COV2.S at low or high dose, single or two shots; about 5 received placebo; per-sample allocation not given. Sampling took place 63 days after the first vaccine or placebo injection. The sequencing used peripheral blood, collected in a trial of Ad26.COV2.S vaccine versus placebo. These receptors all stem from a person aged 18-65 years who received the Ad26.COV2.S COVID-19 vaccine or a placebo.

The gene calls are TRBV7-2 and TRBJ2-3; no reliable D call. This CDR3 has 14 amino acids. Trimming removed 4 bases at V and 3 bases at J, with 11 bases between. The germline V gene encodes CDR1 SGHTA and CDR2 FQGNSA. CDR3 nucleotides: TGTGCCAGCAGCTCCCTGCTAGGAACAGATACGCAGTATTTT. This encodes CASSSLLGTDTQYF.

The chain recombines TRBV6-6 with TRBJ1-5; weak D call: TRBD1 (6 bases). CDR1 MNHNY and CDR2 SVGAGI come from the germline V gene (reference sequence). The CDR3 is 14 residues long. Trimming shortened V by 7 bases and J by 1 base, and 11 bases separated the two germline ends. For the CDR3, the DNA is TGTGCCAGCACAAATACAGGGAGCAATCAGCCCCAGCATTTT. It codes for CASTNTGSNQPQHF.

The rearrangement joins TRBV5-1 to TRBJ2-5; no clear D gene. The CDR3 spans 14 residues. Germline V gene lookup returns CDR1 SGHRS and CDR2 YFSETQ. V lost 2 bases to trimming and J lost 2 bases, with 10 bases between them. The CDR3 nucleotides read TGCGCCAGCAGCTTCTTGGAGACACAAGAGACCCAGTACTTC. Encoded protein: CASSFLETQETQYF.

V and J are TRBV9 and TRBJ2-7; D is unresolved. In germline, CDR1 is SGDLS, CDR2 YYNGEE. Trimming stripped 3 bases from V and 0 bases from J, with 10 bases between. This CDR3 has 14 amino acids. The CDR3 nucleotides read TGTGCCAGCAGCGAAACGCAGAACTCCTACGAGCAGTACTTC. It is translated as CASSETQNSYEQYF. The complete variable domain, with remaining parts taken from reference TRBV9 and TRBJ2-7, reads DSGVTQTPKHLITATGQRVTLRCSPRSGDLSVYWYQQSLDQGLQFLIQYYNGEERAKGNILERFSAQQFPDLHSELNLSSLELGDSALYFCASSETQNSYEQYFGPGTRLTVT.

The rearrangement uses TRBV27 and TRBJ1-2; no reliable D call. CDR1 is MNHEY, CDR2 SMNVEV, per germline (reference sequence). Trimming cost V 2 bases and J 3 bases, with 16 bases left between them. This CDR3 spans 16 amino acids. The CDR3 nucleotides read TGTGCCAGCAGTTTACGGCAGCCCTACCTCCACTATGGCTACACCTTC. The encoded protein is CASSLRQPYLHYGYTF.

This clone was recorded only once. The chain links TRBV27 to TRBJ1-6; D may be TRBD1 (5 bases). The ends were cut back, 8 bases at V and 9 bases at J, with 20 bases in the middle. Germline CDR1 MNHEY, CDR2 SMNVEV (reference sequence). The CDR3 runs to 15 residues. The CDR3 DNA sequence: TGTGCCAGCGGCCCCCCGGGGGGTCAGGGTTCACCCCTCCACTTT. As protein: CASGPPGGQGSPLHF.

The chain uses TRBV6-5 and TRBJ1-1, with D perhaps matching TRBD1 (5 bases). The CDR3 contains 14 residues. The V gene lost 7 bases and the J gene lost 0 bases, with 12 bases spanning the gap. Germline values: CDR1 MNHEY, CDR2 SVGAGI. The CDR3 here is CASTTGRVNTEAFF. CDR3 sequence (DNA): TGTGCCAGCACCACCGGCAGGGTGAACACTGAAGCTTTCTTT.

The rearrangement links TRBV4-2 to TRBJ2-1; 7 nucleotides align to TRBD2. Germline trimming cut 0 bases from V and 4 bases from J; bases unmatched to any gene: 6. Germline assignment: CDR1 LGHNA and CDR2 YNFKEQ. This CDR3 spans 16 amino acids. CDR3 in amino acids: CASSQDAAGPYNEQFF. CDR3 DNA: TGTGCCAGCAGCCAAGATGCAGCGGGACCTTACAATGAGCAGTTCTTC.

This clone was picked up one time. This CDR3 is CAIRGGEIYEQYF. DNA for the CDR3: TGTGCCATCAGGGGCGGGGAAATCTACGAGCAGTACTTC. The chain carries TRBV10-3 and TRBJ2-7, with a tentative D call TRBD2 (6 bases). With 6 bases removed from V and 3 bases from J, the gap between germline ends came to 12 bases. CDR3 length: 13 amino acids. From germline, CDR1 is ENHRY and CDR2 SYGVKD.

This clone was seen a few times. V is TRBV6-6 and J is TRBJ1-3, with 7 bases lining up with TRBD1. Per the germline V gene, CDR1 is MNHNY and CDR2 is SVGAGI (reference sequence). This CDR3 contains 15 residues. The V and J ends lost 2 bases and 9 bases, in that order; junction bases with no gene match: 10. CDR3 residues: CASSYTRDRRATIYF. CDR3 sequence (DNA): TGTGCCAGCAGTTACACCCGGGACAGACGAGCCACCATATATTTT.

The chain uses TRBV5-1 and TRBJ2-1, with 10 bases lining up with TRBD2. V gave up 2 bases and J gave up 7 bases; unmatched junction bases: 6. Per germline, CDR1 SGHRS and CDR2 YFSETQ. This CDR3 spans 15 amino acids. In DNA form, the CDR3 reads TGCGCCAGCAGCTTTCTAGCGGGAGTGAGTAATGAGCAGTTCTTC. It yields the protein CASSFLAGVSNEQFF.

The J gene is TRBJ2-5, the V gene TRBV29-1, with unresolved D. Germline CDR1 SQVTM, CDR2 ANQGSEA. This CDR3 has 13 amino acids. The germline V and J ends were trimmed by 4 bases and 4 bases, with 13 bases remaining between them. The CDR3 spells CSVVRGRAETQYF. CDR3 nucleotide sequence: TGCAGCGTTGTGCGTGGCAGAGCAGAGACCCAGTACTTC.

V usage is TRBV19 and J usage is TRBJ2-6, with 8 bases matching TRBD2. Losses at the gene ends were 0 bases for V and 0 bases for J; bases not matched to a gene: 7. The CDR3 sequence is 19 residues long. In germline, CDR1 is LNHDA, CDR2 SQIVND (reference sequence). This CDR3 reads CASSIEGAGALSGANVLTF. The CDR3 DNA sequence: TGTGCCAGTAGTATAGAGGGAGCGGGAGCCCTCTCTGGGGCCAACGTCCTGACTTTC.

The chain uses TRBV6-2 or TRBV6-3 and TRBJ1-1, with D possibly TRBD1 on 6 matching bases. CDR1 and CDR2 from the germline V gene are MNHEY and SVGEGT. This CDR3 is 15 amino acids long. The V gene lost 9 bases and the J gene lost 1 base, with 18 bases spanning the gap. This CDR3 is CASSYSLDRNTEAFF. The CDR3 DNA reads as TGTGCCAGTAGCTACTCTTTGGACAGGAACACTGAAGCTTTCTTT.

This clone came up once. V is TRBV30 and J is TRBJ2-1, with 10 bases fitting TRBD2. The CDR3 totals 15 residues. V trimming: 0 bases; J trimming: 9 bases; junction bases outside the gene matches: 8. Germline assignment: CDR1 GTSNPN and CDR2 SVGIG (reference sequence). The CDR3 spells CAWSVRSSGRREQFF. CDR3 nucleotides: TGTGCCTGGAGTGTACGGTCTAGCGGGAGACGTGAGCAGTTCTTC.

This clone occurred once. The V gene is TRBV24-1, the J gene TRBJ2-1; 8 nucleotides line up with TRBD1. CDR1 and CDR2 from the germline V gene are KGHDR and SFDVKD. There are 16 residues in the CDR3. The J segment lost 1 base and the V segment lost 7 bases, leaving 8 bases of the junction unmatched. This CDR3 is CATSAAGGASYNEQFF. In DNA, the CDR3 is TGTGCCACCAGCGCCGCAGGGGGCGCGTCCTACAATGAGCAGTTCTTC.

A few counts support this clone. The DNA for the CDR3 is TGTGCCAGCACCCGGGCGGACAGCCATAGCAATCAGCCCCAGCATTTT. It encodes CASTRADSHSNQPQHF. The chain joins TRBV18 to TRBJ1-5; tentatively, D is TRBD1 (6 bases). This CDR3 comprises 16 residues. V lost 8 bases to trimming and J lost 0 bases, with 17 bases between them. Germline lookup yields CDR1 KGHSH and CDR2 LQKENI.

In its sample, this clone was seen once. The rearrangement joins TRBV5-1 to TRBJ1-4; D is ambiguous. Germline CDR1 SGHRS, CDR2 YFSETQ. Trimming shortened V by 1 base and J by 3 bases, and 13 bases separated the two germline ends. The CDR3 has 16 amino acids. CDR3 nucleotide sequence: TGCGCCAGCAGCTTGAGGTCGGGGAGATCTAATGAAAAACTGTTTTTT. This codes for CASSLRSGRSNEKLFF.

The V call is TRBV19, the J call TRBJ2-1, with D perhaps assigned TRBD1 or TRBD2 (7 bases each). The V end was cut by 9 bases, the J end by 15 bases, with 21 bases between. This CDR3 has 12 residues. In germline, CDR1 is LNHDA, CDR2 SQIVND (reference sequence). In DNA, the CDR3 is TGTGCCAGCACCGACGGGAGGAGGGGGCGGTTCTTC. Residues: CASTDGRRGRFF.

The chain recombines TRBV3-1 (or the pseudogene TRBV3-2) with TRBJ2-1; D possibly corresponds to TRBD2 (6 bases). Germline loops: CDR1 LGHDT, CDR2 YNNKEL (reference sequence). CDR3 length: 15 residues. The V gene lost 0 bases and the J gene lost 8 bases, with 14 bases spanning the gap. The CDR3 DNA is TGTGCCAGCAGCCAAGAACTAGCACGCTGGGATGAGCAGTTCTTC. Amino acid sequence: CASSQELARWDEQFF.

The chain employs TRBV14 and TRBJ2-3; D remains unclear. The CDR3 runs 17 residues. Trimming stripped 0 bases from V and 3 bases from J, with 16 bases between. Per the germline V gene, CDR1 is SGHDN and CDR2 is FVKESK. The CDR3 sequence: CASSQDLREYGTDTQYF. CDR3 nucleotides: TGTGCCAGCAGCCAAGATCTAAGAGAGTACGGTACAGATACGCAGTATTTT. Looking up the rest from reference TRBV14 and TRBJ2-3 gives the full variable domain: EAGVTQFPSHSVIEKGQTVTLRCDPISGHDNLYWYRRVMGKEIKFLLHFVKESKQDESGMPNNRFLAERTGGTYSTLKVQPAELEDSGVYFCASSQDLREYGTDTQYFGPGTRLTVL.

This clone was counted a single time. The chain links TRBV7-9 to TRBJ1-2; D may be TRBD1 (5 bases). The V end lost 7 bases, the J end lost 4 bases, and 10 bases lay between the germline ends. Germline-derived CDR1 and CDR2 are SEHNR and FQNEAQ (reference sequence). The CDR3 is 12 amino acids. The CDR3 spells CASTRDSYGYTF. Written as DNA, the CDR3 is TGTGCCAGCACCCGGGACTCCTATGGCTACACCTTC. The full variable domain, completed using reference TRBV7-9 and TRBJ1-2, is DTGVSQNPRHKITKRGQNVTFRCDPISEHNRLYWYRQTLGQGPEFLTYFQNEAQLEKSRLLSDRFSAERPKGSFSTLEIQRTEQGDSAMYLCASTRDSYGYTFGSGTRLTVV.